This T cell receptor (beta chain) was sequenced for a study of T cell changes during pregnancy in multiple sclerosis. The CDR3 consists of 15 residues. Germline-derived CDR1 and CDR2 are SGHRS and YFSETQ. Trimming shortened V by 2 bases and J by 1 base, and 12 bases separated the two germline ends. The repertoire was sequenced with immunoSEQ multiplex PCR; TCRdb's copy has only in-frame clones and lacks some. This table has over 90,000 clones, roughly nine tenths appearing once. The chain has TRBV5-1 and TRBJ2-5, with unresolved D. The sample consisted of peripheral blood, taken in the second trimester of pregnancy. This receptor was obtained from a female donor in good health, enrolled as a control in a pregnancy study. CDR3 residues: CASSFDNGGQETQYF. The CDR3, as DNA: TGCGCCAGCAGCTTTGATAACGGCGGCCAAGAGACCCAGTACTTC.